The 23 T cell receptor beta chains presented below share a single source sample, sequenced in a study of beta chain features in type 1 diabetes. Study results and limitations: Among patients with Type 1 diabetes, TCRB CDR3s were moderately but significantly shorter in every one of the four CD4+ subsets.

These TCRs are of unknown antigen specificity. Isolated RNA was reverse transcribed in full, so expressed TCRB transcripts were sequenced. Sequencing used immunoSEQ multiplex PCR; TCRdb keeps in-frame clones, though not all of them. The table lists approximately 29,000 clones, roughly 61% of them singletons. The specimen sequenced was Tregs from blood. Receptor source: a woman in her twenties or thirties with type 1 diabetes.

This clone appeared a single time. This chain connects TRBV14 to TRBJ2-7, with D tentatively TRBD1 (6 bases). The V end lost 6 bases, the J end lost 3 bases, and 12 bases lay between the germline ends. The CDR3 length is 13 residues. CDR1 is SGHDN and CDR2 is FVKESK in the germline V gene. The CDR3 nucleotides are TGTGCCAGCAGTCAGTCACAGGGCTACGAGCAGTACTTC. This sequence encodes CASSQSQGYEQYF.

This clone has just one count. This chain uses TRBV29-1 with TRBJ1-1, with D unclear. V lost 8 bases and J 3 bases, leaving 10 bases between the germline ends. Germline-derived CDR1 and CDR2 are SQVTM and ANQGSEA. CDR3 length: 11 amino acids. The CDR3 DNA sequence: TGCAGCTGTGACGGAGACACTGAAGCTTTCTTT. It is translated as CSCDGDTEAFF.

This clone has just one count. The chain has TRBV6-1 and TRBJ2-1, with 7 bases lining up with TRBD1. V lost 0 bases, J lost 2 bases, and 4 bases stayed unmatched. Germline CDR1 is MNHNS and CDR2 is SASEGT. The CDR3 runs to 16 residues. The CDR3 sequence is CASSEAWTGTYNEQFF. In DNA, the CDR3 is TGTGCCAGCAGTGAAGCTTGGACAGGAACCTACAATGAGCAGTTCTTC.

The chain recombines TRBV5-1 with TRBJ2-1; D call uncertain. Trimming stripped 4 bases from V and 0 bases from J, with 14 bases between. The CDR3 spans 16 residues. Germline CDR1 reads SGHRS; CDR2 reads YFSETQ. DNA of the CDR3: TGCGCCAGCAGCGCTGCGATCTCAAGCTCCTACAATGAGCAGTTCTTC. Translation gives CASSAAISSSYNEQFF.

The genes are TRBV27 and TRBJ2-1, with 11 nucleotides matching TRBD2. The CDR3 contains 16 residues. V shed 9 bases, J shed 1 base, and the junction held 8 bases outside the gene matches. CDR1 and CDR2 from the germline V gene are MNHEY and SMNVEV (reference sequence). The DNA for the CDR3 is TGTGCCAGTCATAGCGGGAGGGCTCGTTCCTACAATGAGCAGTTCTTC. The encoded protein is CASHSGRARSYNEQFF.

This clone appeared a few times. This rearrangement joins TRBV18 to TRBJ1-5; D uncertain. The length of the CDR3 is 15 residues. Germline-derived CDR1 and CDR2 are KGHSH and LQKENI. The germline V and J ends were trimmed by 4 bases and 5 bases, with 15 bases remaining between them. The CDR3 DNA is TGTGCCAGCTCACTATGGGGAGAGTTGGATCAGCCCCAGCATTTT. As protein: CASSLWGELDQPQHF. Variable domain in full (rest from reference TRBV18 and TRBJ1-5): NAGVMQNPRHLVRRRGQEARLRCSPMKGHSHVYWYRQLPEEGLKFMVYLQKENIIDESGMPKERFSAEFPKEGPSILRIQQVVRGDSAAYFCASSLWGELDQPQHFGDGTRLSIL.

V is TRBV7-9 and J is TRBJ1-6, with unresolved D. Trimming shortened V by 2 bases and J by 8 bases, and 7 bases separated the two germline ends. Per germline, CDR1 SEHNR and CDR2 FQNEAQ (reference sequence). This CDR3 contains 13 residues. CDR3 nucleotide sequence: TGTGCCAGCAGCTTATATCGGGATTCACCCCTCCACTTT. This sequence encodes CASSLYRDSPLHF.

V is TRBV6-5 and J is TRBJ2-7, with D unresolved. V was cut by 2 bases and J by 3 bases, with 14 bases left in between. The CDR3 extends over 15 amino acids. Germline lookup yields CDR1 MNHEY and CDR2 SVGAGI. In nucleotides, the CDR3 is TGTGCCAGCAGTTACGTTTATGGCGGCAGCTACGAGCAGTACTTC. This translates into CASSYVYGGSYEQYF.

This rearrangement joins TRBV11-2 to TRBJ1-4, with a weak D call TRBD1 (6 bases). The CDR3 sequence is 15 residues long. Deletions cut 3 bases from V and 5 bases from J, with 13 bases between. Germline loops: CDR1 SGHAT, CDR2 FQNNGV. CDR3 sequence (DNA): TGTGCCAGCAGCTTCGCGGGGGGCTGGAATGAAAAACTGTTTTTT. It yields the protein CASSFAGGWNEKLFF. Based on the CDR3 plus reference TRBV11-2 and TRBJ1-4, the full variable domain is EAGVAQSPRYKIIEKRQSVAFWCNPISGHATLYWYQQILGQGPKLLIQFQNNGVVDDSQLPKDRFSAERLKGVDSTLKIQPAKLEDSAVYLCASSFAGGWNEKLFFGSGTQLSVL.

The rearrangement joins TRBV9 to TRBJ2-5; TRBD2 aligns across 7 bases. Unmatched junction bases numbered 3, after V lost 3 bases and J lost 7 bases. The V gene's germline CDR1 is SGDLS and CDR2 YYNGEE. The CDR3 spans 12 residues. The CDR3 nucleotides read TGTGCCAGCAGCGGGGAGGGCAGGACCCAGTACTTC. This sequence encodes CASSGEGRTQYF.

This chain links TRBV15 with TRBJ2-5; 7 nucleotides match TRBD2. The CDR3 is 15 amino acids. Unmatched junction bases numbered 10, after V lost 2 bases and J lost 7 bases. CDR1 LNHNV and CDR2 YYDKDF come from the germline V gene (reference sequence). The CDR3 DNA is TGTGCCACCAGCAGAAGTCAGGCAGAGCGGGGGACCCAGTACTTC. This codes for CATSRSQAERGTQYF. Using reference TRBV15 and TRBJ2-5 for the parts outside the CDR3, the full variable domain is DAMVIQNPRYQVTQFGKPVTLSCSQTLNHNVMYWYQQKSSQAPKLLFHYYDKDFNNEADTPDNFQSRRPNTSFCFLDIRSPGLGDTAMYLCATSRSQAERGTQYFGPGTRLLVL.

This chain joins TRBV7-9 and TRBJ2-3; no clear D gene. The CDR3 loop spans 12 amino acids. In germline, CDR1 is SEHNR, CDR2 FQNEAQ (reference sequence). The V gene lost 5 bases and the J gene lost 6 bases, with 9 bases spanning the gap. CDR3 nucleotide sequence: TGTGCCAGCAGCAATCAACGGGATACGCAGTATTTT. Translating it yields CASSNQRDTQYF. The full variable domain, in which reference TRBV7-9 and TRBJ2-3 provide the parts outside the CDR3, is DTGVSQNPRHKITKRGQNVTFRCDPISEHNRLYWYRQTLGQGPEFLTYFQNEAQLEKSRLLSDRFSAERPKGSFSTLEIQRTEQGDSAMYLCASSNQRDTQYFGPGTRLTVL.

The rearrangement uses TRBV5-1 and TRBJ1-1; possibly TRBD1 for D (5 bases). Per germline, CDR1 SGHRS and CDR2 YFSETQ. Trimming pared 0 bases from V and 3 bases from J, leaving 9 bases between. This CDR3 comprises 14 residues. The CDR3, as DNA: TGCGCCAGCAGCTTGGACGGGGGAGACACTGAAGCTTTCTTT. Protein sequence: CASSLDGGDTEAFF.

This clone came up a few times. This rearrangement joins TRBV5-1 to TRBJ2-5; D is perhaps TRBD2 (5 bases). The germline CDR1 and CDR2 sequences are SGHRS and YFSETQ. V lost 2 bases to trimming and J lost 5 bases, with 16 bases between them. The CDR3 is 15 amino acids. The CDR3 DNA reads TGCGCCAGCAGCTTTATTGGAAGCGGAGAGGAGACCCAGTACTTC. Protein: CASSFIGSGEETQYF.

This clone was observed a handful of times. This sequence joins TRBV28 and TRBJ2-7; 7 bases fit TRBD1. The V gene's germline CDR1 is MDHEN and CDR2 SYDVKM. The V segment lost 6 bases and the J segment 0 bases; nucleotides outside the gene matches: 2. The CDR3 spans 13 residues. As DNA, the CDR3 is TGTGCCAGCAGGGGACAGTCCTCCTACGAGCAGTACTTC. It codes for CASRGQSSYEQYF.

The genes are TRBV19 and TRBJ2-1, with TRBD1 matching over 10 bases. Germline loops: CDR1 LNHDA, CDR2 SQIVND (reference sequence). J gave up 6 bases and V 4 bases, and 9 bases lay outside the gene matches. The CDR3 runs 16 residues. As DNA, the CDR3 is TGTGCCAGTAGTAGGACAGGGGGGTTGAGCATCAATGAGCAGTTCTTC. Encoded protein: CASSRTGGLSINEQFF.

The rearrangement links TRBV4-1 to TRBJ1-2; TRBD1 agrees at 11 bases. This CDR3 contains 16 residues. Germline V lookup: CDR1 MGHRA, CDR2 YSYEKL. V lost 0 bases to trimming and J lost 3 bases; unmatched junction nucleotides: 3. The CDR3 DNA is TGCGCCAGCAGCCAAGAGTGGACAGGGGGCTACTATGGCTACACCTTC. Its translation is CASSQEWTGGYYGYTF.

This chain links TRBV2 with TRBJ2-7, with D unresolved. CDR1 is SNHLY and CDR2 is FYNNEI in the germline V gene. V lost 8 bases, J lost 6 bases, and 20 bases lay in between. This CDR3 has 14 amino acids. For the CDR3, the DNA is TGTGCCAGCCGCAAAATTTCTACTACTTTCGAGCAGTACTTC. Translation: CASRKISTTFEQYF. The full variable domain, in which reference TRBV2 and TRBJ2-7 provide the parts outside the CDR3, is EPEVTQTPSHQVTQMGQEVILRCVPISNHLYFYWYRQILGQKVEFLVSFYNNEISEKSEIFDDQFSVERPDGSNFTLKIRSTKLEDSAMYFCASRKISTTFEQYFGPGTRLTVT.

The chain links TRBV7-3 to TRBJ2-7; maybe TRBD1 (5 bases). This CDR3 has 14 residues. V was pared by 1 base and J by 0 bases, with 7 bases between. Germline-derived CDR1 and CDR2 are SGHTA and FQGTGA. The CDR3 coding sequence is TGTGCCAGCAGCTTAAGTGGGGCCTCCTACGAGCAGTACTTC. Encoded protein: CASSLSGASYEQYF.

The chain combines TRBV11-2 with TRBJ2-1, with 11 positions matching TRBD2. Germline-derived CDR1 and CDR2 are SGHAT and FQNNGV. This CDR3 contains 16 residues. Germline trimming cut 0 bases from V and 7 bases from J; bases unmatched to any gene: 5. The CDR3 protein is CASSLDPLAGGNEQFF. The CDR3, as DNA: TGTGCCAGCAGCTTAGATCCCCTAGCGGGAGGTAATGAGCAGTTCTTC.

CDR3 sequence reads: CAWVRLAGGPYNEQFF. The CDR3 DNA follows: TGTGCCTGGGTCCGACTAGCGGGAGGGCCCTACAATGAGCAGTTCTTC. The chain is built from TRBV30 and TRBJ2-1; 14 bases fit TRBD2. V lost 5 bases, J lost 2 bases, and 5 bases stayed unmatched. Germline CDR1 is GTSNPN and CDR2 is SVGIG (reference sequence). This CDR3 has 16 residues.

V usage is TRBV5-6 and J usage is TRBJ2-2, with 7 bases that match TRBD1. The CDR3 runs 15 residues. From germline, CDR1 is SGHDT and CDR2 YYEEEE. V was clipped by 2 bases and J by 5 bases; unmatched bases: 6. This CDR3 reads CASSFFDRETGELFF. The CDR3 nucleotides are TGTGCCAGCAGCTTCTTCGACAGGGAGACCGGGGAGCTGTTTTTT.

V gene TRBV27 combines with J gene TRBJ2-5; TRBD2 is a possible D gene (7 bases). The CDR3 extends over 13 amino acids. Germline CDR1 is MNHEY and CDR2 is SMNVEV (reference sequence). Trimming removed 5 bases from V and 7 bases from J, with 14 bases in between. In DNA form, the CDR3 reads TGTGCCAGCAGTCTCGCGGGGGCCGGGACCCAGTACTTC. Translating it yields CASSLAGAGTQYF.